This entry lists 19 T cell receptor beta chains sequenced from one sample in a study of control samples from healthy donors and cancer patients. Generated by immunoSEQ multiplex PCR, the TCRdb table keeps only in-frame clones and is missing some. The sample has 150,000 to 200,000 clones, about 90% seen once. The material sequenced was blood. Receptors were obtained from a woman aged 25-40 years in good health.

The chain uses TRBV2 and TRBJ1-5, with D unresolved. The V end was cut by 2 bases, the J end by 0 bases, with 17 bases between. Looked up from germline, CDR1 is SNHLY and CDR2 is FYNNEI. This CDR3 has 18 residues. Written as DNA, the CDR3 is TGTGCCAGCAGTGAATGGGCGCAGGCCCATTATAGCAATCAGCCCCAGCATTTT. Translating it yields CASSEWAQAHYSNQPQHF.

The chain uses TRBV27 and TRBJ1-2; 9 bases agree with TRBD1. The germline gives CDR1 MNHEY, CDR2 SMNVEV (reference sequence). Losses at the gene ends were 4 bases for V and 6 bases for J; bases not matched to a gene: 9. CDR3 length equals 15 residues. For the CDR3, the DNA is TGTGCCAGCAGTTCAACGCGGGACAGGGTGAATGGCTACACCTTC. Protein sequence: CASSSTRDRVNGYTF.

This rearrangement joins TRBV9 to TRBJ1-4; the D gene is possibly TRBD1 (6 bases). Germline CDR1 and CDR2: SGDLS and YYNGEE. Trimming took off 4 bases at V and 2 bases at J, with 18 bases between the two ends. The CDR3 totals 17 residues. The CDR3 loop is CASSTRPGVGTNEKLFF. In nucleotides, the CDR3 is TGTGCCAGCAGCACGCGTCCAGGGGTGGGTACTAATGAAAAACTGTTTTTT.

J is TRBJ1-1 and V is TRBV10-3; tentatively, D is TRBD1 (5 bases). Trimming took off 4 bases at V and 4 bases at J, with 13 bases between the two ends. CDR1 is ENHRY, CDR2 SYGVKD, per germline. The CDR3 runs 14 residues. CDR3 coding DNA: TGTGCCATCAGTGGGGGCCAGGCGGTCACTGAAGCTTTCTTT. It translates to CAISGGQAVTEAFF.

This rearrangement joins TRBV9 to TRBJ2-3; D might be TRBD1 (5 bases). Trimming left V 3 bases short and J 3 bases short, with 11 bases between. Germline V lookup: CDR1 SGDLS, CDR2 YYNGEE. The CDR3 length is 14 residues. The CDR3 region has the DNA TGTGCCAGCAGCGACCCCAGGGAAACAGATACGCAGTATTTT. Protein product: CASSDPRETDTQYF. The whole variable domain, filled in from reference TRBV9 and TRBJ2-3, reads DSGVTQTPKHLITATGQRVTLRCSPRSGDLSVYWYQQSLDQGLQFLIQYYNGEERAKGNILERFSAQQFPDLHSELNLSSLELGDSALYFCASSDPRETDTQYFGPGTRLTVL.

CDR3 coding DNA: TGTGCCAGCAGTGCTGAGACTAGCATCGGTGAGCAGTTCTTC. Amino acid sequence: CASSAETSIGEQFF. The chain uses TRBV6-4 and TRBJ2-1; 7 bases match TRBD2. Germline CDR1 MRHNA, CDR2 SNTAGT. The CDR3 extends over 14 amino acids. V trimming: 4 bases; J trimming: 9 bases; junction bases outside the gene matches: 9.

This chain links TRBV7-8 with TRBJ1-2, with D unresolved. With 5 bases removed from V and 5 bases from J, the gap between germline ends came to 21 bases. The CDR3 is 16 amino acids. In germline, CDR1 is SGHVS, CDR2 FQNEAQ. CDR3 loop: CASSPSLGRPGYGYTF. CDR3 coding DNA: TGTGCCAGCAGCCCGAGCCTAGGACGTCCAGGATATGGCTACACCTTC. The full variable domain, its missing parts supplied by reference TRBV7-8 and TRBJ1-2, is GAGVSQSPRYKVAKRGQDVALRCDPISGHVSLFWYQQALGQGPEFLTYFQNEAQLDKSGLPSDRFFAERPEGSVSTLKIQRTQQEDSAVYLCASSPSLGRPGYGYTFGSGTRLTVV.

This chain joins TRBV29-1 and TRBJ2-3; TRBD2 matches 8 bases. The junction had 12 bases not matched to a gene; V was cut back by 7 bases and J by 6 bases. Germline CDR1 SQVTM, CDR2 ANQGSEA. There are 14 residues in the CDR3. This CDR3 is CSGLRGGFGDTQYF. The DNA of the CDR3 is TGCAGCGGCCTCCGGGGGGGGTTCGGGGATACGCAGTATTTT.

The table lists this clone with a count of one. This chain joins TRBV9 and TRBJ1-2; D is unresolved. Germline V lookup: CDR1 SGDLS, CDR2 YYNGEE. The V end lost 4 bases, the J end lost 2 bases, and 15 bases lay between the germline ends. This CDR3 is built from 15 residues. The CDR3 DNA reads as TGTGCCAGCAGCCAAAAGGCAGGACTGAACTATGGCTACACCTTC. This codes for CASSQKAGLNYGYTF.

The chain recombines TRBV5-4 with TRBJ2-1, with a weak D call TRBD2 (6 bases). The CDR3 extends over 16 amino acids. Germline lookup yields CDR1 SGHNT and CDR2 YYREEE (reference sequence). V dropped 4 bases and J dropped 4 bases, with 18 bases sitting between them. The chain's CDR3 is CASSPTSLNAYNEQFF. In DNA, the CDR3 is TGTGCCAGCAGCCCTACTAGCCTTAATGCTTACAATGAGCAGTTCTTC.

This chain uses TRBV10-1 with TRBJ2-2; no definite D call. CDR1 WNHNN and CDR2 SYGVQD come from the germline V gene (reference sequence). The CDR3 totals 13 residues. V lost 8 bases and J 1 base, leaving 8 bases between the germline ends. CDR3 sequence reads: CASADLNTGELFF. The CDR3 region has the DNA TGCGCCAGCGCGGATCTGAACACCGGGGAGCTGTTTTTT.

The genes are TRBV28 and TRBJ2-3; tentatively, D is TRBD1 or TRBD2 (6 bases each). V gave up 3 bases and J gave up 9 bases, with 13 bases separating them. Germline CDR1 and CDR2: MDHEN and SYDVKM. CDR3 size: 13 residues. DNA of the CDR3: TGTGCCAGCAGTTTTGAGGGGGGCCAGACGCAGTATTTT. Protein product: CASSFEGGQTQYF.

This clone has a single count. Relative to the germline gene, one junction end is altered; a read error may explain this. The chain combines TRBV7-2 with TRBJ2-3, with D perhaps matching TRBD2 (7 bases). The CDR3 contains 14 residues. Germline CDR1 SGHTA, CDR2 FQGNSA. The CDR3 DNA follows: TGTGCCTGCAGAGGGGGGGCATTAACAGATACGCAGTATTTT. This codes for CACRGGALTDTQYF. Supplemented by reference TRBV7-2 and TRBJ2-3, the full variable domain reads GAGVSQSPSNKVTEKGKDVELRCDPISGHTALYWYRQSLGQGLEFLIYFQGNSAPDKSGLPSDRFSAERTGGSVSTLTIQRTQQEDSAVYLCACRGGALTDTQYFGPGTRLTVL.

This chain connects TRBV9 to TRBJ2-5; possible D gene TRBD2, 6 bases. There are 14 residues in the CDR3. Germline V gene sequence: CDR1 SGDLS, CDR2 YYNGEE. Trimming left V 5 bases short and J 5 bases short, with 16 bases between. The CDR3 nucleotides are TGTGCCAGCAGTGCCCCGCGGGGAATGGAGACCCAGTACTTC. Protein sequence: CASSAPRGMETQYF.

The chain couples TRBV28 to TRBJ1-2; 10 bases fit TRBD1. Germline assignment: CDR1 MDHEN and CDR2 SYDVKM. The CDR3 consists of 17 residues. V shed 6 bases, J shed 3 bases, and the junction held 13 bases outside the gene matches. The CDR3 here is CASRVRDRGRTDYGYTF. The CDR3 coding sequence is TGTGCCAGCAGGGTCCGGGACAGGGGCCGAACGGACTATGGCTACACCTTC.

The chain couples TRBV21-1 to TRBJ2-3; the table's D call, TRBD1, was not checked against the DNA. TRBV21-1 represents a pseudogene. The CDR3 runs to 16 residues. The CDR3 region has the DNA TGTGCCAGCAGCAAAGAGCGGGACAGGGGGTCAGATACGCAGTATTTT. This translates into CASSKERDRGSDTQYF.

CDR3 sequence reads: CASSELPTGGEGYTF. CDR3 sequence (DNA): TGTGCCAGCAGTGAATTACCGACAGGCGGAGAAGGCTACACCTTC. The genes are TRBV2 and TRBJ1-2; weak D call: TRBD1 (6 bases). This CDR3 region has 15 residues. Germline V gene data show CDR1 as SNHLY and CDR2 as FYNNEI. The ends were cut back, 2 bases at V and 8 bases at J, with 18 bases in the middle.

The J gene is TRBJ1-4, the V gene TRBV11-2, with TRBD1 as a possible D gene (5 bases). Germline V gives CDR1 SGHAT, CDR2 FQNNGV. CDR3 size: 13 residues. V was shortened by 6 bases and J by 7 bases, with 12 bases between the two germline ends. This chain's CDR3 is CASSQGYGEKLFF. The CDR3 nucleotides read TGTGCCAGCAGTCAGGGATATGGTGAAAAACTGTTTTTT. The complete variable domain, with remaining parts taken from reference TRBV11-2 and TRBJ1-4, reads EAGVAQSPRYKIIEKRQSVAFWCNPISGHATLYWYQQILGQGPKLLIQFQNNGVVDDSQLPKDRFSAERLKGVDSTLKIQPAKLEDSAVYLCASSQGYGEKLFFGSGTQLSVL.

The chain joins TRBV24-1 to TRBJ2-3, with 7 nucleotides matching TRBD1. CDR1 and CDR2 (germline): KGHDR, SFDVKD. Unmatched junction bases numbered 5, after V lost 5 bases and J lost 1 base. The CDR3 contains 15 residues. CDR3 sequence: CATSVGQGGTDTQYF. CDR3 DNA: TGTGCCACCAGTGTCGGCCAGGGGGGCACAGATACGCAGTATTTT.